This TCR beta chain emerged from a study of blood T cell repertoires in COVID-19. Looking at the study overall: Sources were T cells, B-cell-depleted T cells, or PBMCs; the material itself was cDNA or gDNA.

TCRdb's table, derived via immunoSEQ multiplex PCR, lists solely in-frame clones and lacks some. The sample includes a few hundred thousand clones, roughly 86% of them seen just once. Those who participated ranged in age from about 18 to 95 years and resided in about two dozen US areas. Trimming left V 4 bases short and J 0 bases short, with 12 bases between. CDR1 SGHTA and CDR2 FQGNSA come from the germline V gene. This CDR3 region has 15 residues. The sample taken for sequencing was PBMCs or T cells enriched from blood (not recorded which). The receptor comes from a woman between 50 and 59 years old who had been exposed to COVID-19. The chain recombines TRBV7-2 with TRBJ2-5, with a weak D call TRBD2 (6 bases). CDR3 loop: CASSSPGLNQETQYF. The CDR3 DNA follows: TGTGCCAGCAGCTCTCCGGGACTTAACCAAGAGACCCAGTACTTC.